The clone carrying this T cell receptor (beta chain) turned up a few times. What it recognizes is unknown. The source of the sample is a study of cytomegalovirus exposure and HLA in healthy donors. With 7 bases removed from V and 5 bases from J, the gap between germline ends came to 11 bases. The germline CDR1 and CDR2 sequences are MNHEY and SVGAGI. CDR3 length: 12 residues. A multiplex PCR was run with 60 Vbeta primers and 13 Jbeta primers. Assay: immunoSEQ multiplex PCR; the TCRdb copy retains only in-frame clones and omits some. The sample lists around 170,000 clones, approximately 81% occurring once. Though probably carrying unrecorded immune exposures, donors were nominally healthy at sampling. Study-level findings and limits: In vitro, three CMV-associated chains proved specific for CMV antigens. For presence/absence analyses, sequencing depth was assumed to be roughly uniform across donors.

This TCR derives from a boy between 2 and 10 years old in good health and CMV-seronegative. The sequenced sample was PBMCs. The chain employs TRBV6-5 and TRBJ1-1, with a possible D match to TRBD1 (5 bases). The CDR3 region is CASKGGGTEAFF. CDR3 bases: TGTGCCAGCAAGGGTGGGGGGACTGAAGCTTTCTTT.